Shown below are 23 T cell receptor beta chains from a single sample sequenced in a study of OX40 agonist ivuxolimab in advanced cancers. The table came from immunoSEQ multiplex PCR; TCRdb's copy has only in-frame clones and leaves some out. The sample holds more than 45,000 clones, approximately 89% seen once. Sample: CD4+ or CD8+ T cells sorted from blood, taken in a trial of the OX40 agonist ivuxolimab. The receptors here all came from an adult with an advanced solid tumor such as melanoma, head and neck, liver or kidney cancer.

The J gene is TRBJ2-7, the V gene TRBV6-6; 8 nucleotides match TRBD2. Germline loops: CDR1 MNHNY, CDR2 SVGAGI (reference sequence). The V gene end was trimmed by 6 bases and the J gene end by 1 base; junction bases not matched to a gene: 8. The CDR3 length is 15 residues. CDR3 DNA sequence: TGTGCCAGCAGGGCGGGGACGGGGGGGTCCTACGAGCAGTACTTC. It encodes CASRAGTGGSYEQYF.

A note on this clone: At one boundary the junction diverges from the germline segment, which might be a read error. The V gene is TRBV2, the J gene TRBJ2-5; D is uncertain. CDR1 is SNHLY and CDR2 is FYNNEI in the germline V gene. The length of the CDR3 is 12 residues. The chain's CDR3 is CASSAGRATSNF. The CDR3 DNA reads TGTGCCAGCAGTGCGGGCCGAGCGACTTCCAACTTC.

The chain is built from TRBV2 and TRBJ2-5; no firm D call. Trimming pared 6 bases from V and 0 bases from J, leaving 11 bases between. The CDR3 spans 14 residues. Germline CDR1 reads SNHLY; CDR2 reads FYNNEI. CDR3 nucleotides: TGTGCCAGCAGCCCGACCGCGTACCAAGAGACCCAGTACTTC. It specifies CASSPTAYQETQYF.

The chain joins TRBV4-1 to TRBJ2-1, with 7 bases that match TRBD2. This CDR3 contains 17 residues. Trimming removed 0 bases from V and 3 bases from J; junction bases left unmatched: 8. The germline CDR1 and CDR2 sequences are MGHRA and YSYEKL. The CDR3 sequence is CASSQESAGVVYNEQFF. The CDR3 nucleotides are TGCGCCAGCAGCCAAGAAAGCGCGGGAGTCGTCTACAATGAGCAGTTCTTC.

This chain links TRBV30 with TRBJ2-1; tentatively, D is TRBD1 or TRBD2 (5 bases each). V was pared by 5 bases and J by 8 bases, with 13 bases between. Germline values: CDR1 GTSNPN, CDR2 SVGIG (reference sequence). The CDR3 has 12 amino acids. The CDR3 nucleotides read TGTGCCTGGGCACGGGGCTTCGATGAGCAGTTCTTC. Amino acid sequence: CAWARGFDEQFF.

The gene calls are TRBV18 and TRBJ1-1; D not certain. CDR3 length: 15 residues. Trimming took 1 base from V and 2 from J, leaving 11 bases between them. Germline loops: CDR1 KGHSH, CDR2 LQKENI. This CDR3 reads CASSPLNAANTEAFF. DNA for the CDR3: TGTGCCAGCTCACCACTGAATGCAGCTAACACTGAAGCTTTCTTT.

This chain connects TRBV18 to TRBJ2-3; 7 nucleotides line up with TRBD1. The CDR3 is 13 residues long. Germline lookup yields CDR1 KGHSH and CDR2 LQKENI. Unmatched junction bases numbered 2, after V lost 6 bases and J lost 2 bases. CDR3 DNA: TGTGCCAGCTCGGGACAGCTCACAGATACGCAGTATTTT. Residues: CASSGQLTDTQYF.

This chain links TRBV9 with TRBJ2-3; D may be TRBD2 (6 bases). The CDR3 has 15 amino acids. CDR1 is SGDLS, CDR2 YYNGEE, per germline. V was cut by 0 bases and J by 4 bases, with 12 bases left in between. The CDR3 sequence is CASSVGVGGPDTQYF. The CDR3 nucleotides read TGTGCCAGCAGCGTAGGGGTCGGGGGTCCAGATACGCAGTATTTT.

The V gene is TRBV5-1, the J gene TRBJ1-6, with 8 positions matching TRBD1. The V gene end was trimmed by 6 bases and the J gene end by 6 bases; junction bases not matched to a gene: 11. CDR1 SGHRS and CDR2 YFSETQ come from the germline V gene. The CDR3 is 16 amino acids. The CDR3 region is CASTLSTGQANSPLHF. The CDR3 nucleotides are TGCGCCAGCACCCTCTCGACGGGACAGGCTAATTCACCCCTCCACTTT.

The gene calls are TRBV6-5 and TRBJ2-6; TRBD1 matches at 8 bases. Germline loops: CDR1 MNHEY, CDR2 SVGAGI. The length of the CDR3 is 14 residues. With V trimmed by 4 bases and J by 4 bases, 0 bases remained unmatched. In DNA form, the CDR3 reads TGTGCCAGCAGTTGGGACAGGGGGGCCAACGTCCTGACTTTC. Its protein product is CASSWDRGANVLTF.

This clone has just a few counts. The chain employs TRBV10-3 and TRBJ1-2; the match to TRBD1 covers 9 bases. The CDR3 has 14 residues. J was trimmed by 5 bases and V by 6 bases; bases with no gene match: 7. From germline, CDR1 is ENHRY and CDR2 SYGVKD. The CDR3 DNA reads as TGTGCCATCAGCGAGGGAGGGACAGGGTATGGCTACACCTTC. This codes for CAISEGGTGYGYTF.

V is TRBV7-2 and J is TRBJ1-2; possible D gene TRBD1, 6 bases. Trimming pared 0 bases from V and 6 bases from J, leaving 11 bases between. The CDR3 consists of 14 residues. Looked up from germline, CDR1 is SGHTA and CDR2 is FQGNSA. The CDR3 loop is CASSLAWGAHGYTF. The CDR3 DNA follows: TGTGCCAGCAGCTTAGCGTGGGGGGCCCATGGCTACACCTTC.

CDR3 coding DNA: TGTGCCATCAGTGTACTAGCGGGAGGGGCCTACGAGCAGTACTTC. This gives the protein CAISVLAGGAYEQYF. The chain couples TRBV10-3 to TRBJ2-7; 13 nucleotides match TRBD2. The CDR3 loop spans 15 amino acids. In germline, CDR1 is ENHRY, CDR2 SYGVKD. The J segment lost 2 bases and the V segment lost 4 bases, leaving 2 bases of the junction unmatched.

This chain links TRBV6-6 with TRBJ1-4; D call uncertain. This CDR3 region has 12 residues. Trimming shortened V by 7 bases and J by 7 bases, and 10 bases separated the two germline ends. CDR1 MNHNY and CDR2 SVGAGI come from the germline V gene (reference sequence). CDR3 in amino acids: CASKEVSEKLFF. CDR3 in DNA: TGTGCCAGCAAGGAGGTTTCTGAAAAACTGTTTTTT.

The CDR3 nucleotides read TGTGCCAGCAGTCCTATACTAGCGGGATCCTACAATGAGCAGTTCTTC. Protein: CASSPILAGSYNEQFF. This rearrangement joins TRBV14 to TRBJ2-1; 10 nucleotides agree with TRBD2. The CDR3 sequence is 16 residues long. Looked up from germline, CDR1 is SGHDN and CDR2 is FVKESK. V lost 6 bases and J lost 1; bases outside the gene matches: 6.

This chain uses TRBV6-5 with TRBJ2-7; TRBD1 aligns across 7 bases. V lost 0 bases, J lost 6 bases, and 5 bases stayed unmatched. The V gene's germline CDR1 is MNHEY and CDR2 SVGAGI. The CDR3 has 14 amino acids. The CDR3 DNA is TGTGCCAGCAGTTACTCCGAGACAGGGATCGAGCAGTACTTC. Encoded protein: CASSYSETGIEQYF.

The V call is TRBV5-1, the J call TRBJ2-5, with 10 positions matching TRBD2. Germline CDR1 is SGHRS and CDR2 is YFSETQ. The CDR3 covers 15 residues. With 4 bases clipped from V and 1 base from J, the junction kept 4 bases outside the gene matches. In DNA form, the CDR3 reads TGCGCCAGCAGCCGTATAGCGGGAGGCCAAGAGACCCAGTACTTC. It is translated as CASSRIAGGQETQYF.

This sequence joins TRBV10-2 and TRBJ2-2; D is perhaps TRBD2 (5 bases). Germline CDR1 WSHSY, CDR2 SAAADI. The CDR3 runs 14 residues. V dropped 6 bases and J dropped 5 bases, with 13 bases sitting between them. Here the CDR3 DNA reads TGCGCCAGCAGGTCGGGCGGGTTAACCGGGGAGCTGTTTTTT. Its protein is CASRSGGLTGELFF.

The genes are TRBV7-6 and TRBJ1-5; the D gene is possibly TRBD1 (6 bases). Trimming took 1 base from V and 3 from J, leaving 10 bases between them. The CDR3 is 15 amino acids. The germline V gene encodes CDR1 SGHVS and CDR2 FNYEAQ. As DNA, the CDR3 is TGTGCCAGCAGCTTAGACAGGGTCTTCAATCAGCCCCAGCATTTT. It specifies CASSLDRVFNQPQHF.

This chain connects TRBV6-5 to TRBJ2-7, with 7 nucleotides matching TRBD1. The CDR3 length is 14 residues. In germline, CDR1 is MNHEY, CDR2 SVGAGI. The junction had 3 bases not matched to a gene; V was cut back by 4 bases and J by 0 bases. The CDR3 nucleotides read TGTGCCAGCAGTTCCGCAGGGGGCTCCTACGAGCAGTACTTC. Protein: CASSSAGGSYEQYF.

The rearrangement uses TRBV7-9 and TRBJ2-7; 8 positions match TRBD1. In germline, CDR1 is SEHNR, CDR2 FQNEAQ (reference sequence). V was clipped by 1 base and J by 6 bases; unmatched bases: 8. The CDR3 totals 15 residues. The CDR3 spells CASSLVGTGPGEQYF. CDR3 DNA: TGTGCCAGCAGCTTAGTAGGGACAGGCCCCGGCGAGCAGTACTTC.

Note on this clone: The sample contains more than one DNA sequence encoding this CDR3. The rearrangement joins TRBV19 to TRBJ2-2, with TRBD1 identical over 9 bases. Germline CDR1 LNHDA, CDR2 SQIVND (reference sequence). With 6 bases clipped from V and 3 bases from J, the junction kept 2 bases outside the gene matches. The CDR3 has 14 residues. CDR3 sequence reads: CASRRDRDTGELFF. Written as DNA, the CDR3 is TGTGCCAGTAGGAGGGACAGGGACACCGGGGAGCTGTTTTTT.

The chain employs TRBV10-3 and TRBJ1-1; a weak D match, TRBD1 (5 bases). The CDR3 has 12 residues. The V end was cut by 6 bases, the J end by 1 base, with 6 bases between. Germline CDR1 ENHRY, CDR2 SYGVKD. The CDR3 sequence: CAISGGNTEAFF. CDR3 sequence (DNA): TGTGCCATCAGCGGGGGGAACACTGAAGCTTTCTTT.